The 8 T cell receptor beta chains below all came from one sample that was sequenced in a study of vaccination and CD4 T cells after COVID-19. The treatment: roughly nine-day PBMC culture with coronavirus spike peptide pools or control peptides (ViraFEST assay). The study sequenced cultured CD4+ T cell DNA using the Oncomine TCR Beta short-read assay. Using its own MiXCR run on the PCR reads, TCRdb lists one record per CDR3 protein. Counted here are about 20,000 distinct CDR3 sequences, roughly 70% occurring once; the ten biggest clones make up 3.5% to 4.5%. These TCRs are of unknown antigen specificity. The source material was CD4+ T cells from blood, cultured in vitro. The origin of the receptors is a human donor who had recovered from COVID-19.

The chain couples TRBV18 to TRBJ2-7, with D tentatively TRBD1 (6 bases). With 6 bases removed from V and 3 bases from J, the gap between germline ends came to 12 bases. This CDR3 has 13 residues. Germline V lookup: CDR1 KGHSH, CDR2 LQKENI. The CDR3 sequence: CASSSSRGYEQYF. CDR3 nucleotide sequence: TGTGCCAGCTCTAGTAGCAGGGGCTACGAGCAGTACTTC. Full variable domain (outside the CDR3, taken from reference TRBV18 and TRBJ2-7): NAGVMQNPRHLVRRRGQEARLRCSPMKGHSHVYWYRQLPEEGLKFMVYLQKENIIDESGMPKERFSAEFPKEGPSILRIQQVVRGDSAAYFCASSSSRGYEQYFGPGTRLTVT.

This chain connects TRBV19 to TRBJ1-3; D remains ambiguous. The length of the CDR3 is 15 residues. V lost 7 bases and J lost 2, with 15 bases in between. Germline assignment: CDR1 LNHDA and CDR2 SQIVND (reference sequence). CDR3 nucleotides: TGTGCCAGTACGGAGGGCGGATACCCTGGAAACACCATATATTTT. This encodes CASTEGGYPGNTIYF.

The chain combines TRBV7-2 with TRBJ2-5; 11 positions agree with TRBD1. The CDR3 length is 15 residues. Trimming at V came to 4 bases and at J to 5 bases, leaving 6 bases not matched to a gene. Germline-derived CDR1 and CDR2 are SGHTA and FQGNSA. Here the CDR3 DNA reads TGTGCCAGCAGCTCCCGGGACAGGGGGTTTGAGACCCAGTACTTC. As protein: CASSSRDRGFETQYF.

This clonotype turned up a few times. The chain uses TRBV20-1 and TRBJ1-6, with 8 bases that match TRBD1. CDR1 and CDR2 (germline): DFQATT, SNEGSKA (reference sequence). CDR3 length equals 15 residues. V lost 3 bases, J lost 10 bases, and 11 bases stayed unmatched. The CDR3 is CSASLAGGRESPLHF. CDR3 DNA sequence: TGCAGTGCTAGCCTTGCAGGGGGCCGAGAATCACCCCTCCACTTT.

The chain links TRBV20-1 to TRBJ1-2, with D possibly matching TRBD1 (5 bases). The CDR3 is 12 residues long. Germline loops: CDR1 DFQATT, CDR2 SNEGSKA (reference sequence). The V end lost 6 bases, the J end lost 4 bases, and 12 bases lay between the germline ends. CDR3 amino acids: CSAGGAGYGYTF. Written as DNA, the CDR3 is TGCAGTGCCGGGGGTGCTGGCTATGGCTACACCTTC.

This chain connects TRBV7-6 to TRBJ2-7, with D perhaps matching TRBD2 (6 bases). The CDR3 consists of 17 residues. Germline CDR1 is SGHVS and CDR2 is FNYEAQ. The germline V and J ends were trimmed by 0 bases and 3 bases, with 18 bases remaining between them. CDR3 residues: CASSLADGTLGGYEQYF. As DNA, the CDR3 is TGTGCCAGCAGCTTAGCGGACGGGACCCTCGGGGGCTACGAGCAGTACTTC. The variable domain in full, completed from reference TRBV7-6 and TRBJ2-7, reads GAGVSQSPRYKVTKRGQDVALRCDPISGHVSLYWYRQALGQGPEFLTYFNYEAQQDKSGLPNDRFSAERPEGSISTLTIQRTEQRDSAMYRCASSLADGTLGGYEQYFGPGTRLTVT.

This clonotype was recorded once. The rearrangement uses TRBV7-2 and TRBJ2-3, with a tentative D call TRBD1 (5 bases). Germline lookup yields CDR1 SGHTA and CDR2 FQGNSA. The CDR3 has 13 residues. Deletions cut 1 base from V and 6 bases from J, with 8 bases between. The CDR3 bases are TGTGCCAGCAGCTTAGAGACAGTCGATACGCAGTATTTT. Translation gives CASSLETVDTQYF.

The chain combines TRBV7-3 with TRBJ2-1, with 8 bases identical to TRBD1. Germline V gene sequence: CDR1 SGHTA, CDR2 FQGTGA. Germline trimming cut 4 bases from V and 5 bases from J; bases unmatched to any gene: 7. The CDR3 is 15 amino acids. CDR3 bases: TGTGCCAGCAGCTCCTTGGACAGGGCAAACAATGAGCAGTTCTTC. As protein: CASSSLDRANNEQFF.